These 4 T cell receptor beta chains share one sample of origin, sequenced in a study of beta chain features in type 1 diabetes. The isolated RNA, all of it, was reverse transcribed, so expressed TCRB transcripts were what got sequenced. Sequencing was performed with immunoSEQ multiplex PCR; in TCRdb, only in-frame clones are kept and a portion is missing. Seen here are around 150,000 clones, about 7.1% observed once, and the top ten hold about 1.4%. The material sequenced was central memory CD4+ T cells from blood. These TCRs come from a woman in her twenties or thirties in good health.

V and J are TRBV29-1 and TRBJ2-2; 13 bases line up with TRBD2. In germline, CDR1 is SQVTM, CDR2 ANQGSEA. The V segment lost 4 bases and the J segment 5 bases; nucleotides outside the gene matches: 4. This CDR3 is 15 amino acids long. CDR3 residues: CSVGLAGGRTGELFF. The CDR3 coding sequence is TGCAGCGTTGGACTAGCGGGAGGACGAACCGGGGAGCTGTTTTTT.

The chain recombines TRBV7-9 with TRBJ2-7, with 7 bases aligning to TRBD2. Trimming cost V 5 bases and J 4 bases; bases outside gene matches: 2. The germline V gene encodes CDR1 SEHNR and CDR2 FQNEAQ (reference sequence). The CDR3 length is 12 residues. The CDR3 bases are TGTGCCAGCAGCCGGGGGGATTACGAGCAGTACTTC. This codes for CASSRGDYEQYF.

A few counts support this clone. The chain employs TRBV10-3 and TRBJ2-1; D is possibly TRBD2 (6 bases). Looked up from germline, CDR1 is ENHRY and CDR2 is SYGVKD. V dropped 4 bases and J dropped 7 bases, with 11 bases sitting between them. This CDR3 has 13 residues. The CDR3 DNA sequence: TGTGCCATCAGTGGGAGGGGACTTAATGAGCAGTTCTTC. Translation: CAISGRGLNEQFF.

This chain links TRBV7-9 with TRBJ1-1; the D is unclear. The germline V gene has CDR1 SEHNR and CDR2 FQNEAQ (reference sequence). The V end was cut by 5 bases, the J end by 3 bases, with 10 bases between. CDR3 size: 13 residues. The CDR3 here is CASSVQEDTEAFF. The CDR3, as DNA: TGTGCCAGCAGCGTTCAGGAAGACACTGAAGCTTTCTTT.